This TCR beta chain was recovered during a study of graft-versus-host responses after intestinal transplantation. Overall study context: Anti-thymocyte globulin induction, then tacrolimus and steroids for around 3 years, went to all recipients.

Trimming stripped 3 bases from V and 6 bases from J, with 13 bases between. CDR1 is SGHRS and CDR2 is YFSETQ in the germline V gene. The CDR3 sequence is 13 residues long. In regard to this clone: No antigen is known for it.

The repertoire was sequenced with immunoSEQ multiplex PCR; TCRdb's copy has only in-frame clones and lacks some. The table shows 95,000 to 110,000 clones, with roughly 93% occurring only once. Whole-study results and caveats: Allografts carried high graft-versus-host to host-versus-graft clonal ratios in patients having graft-donor T cell macrochimerism. Declining HvG levels early post-transplant were linked to peak circulating GvH clone levels.

The TCR sequence derives from a human donor who received an intestinal transplant. This specimen was unstimulated CD8+ T cells sorted from spleen or lymph node cells, taken before intestinal transplant. V and J are TRBV5-1 and TRBJ2-7, with D possibly being TRBD2 (7 bases). The CDR3 nucleotides are TGCGCCAGCAGCTCCGGGGGGCTAGGCGAGCAGTACTTC. Amino acid sequence: CASSSGGLGEQYF.